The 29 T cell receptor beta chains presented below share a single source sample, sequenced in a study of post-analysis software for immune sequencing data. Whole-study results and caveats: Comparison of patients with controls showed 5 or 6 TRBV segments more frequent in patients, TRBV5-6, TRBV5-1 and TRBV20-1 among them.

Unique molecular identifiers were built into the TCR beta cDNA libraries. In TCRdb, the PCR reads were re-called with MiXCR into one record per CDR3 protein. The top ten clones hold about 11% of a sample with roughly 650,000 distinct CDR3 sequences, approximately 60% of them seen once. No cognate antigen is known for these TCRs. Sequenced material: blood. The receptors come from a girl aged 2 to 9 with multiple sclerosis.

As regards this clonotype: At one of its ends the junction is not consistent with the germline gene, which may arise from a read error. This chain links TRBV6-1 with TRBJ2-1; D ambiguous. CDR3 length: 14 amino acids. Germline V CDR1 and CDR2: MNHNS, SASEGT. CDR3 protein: CASRESPVRSEQFF. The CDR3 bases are TGTGCCAGCCGTGAAAGTCCCGTACGTTCTGAGCAGTTCTTC.

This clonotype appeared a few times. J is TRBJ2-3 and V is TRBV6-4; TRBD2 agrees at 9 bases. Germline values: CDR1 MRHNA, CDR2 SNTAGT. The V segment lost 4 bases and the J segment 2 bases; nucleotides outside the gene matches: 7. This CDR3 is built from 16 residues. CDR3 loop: CASSALGLAFTDTQYF. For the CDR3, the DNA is TGTGCCAGCAGTGCCCTGGGACTAGCCTTCACAGATACGCAGTATTTT.

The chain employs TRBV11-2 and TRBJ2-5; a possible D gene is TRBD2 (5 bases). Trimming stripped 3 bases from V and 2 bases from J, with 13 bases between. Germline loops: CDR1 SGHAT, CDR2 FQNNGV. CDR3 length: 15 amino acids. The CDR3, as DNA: TGTGCCAGCAGCTTGAAAGTTTGGGAGCAAGAGACCCAGTACTTC. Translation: CASSLKVWEQETQYF.

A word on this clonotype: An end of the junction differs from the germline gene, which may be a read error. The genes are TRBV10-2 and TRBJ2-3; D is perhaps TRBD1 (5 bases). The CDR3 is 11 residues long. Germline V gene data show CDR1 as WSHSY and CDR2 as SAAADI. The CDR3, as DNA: TGCGCCAGTACATACACAGGTACGCAGTATTTT. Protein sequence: CASTYTGTQYF.

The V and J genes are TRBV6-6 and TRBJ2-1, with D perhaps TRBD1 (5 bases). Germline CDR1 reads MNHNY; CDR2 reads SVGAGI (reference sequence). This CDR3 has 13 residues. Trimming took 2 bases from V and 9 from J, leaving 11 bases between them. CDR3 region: CASSYRRTIEQFF. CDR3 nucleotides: TGTGCCAGCAGTTACCGGCGGACAATTGAGCAGTTCTTC.

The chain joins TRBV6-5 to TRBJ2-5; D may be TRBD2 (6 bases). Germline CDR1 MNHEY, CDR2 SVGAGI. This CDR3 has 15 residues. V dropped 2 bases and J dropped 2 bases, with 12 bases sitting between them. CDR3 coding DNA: TGTGCCAGCAGTTACGGCCCAGGGAGGCAAGAGACCCAGTACTTC. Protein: CASSYGPGRQETQYF.

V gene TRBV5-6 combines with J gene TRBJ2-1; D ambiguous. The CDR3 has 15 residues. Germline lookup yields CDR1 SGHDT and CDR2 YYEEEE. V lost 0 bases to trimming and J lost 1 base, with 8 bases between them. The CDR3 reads CASSLALNSYNEQFF. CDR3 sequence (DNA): TGTGCCAGCAGCTTGGCTCTGAATTCCTACAATGAGCAGTTCTTC.

The CDR3 DNA is TGCAGTGCTAGGCTCGATAGGCCGGACTATGGCTACACCTTC. Residues: CSARLDRPDYGYTF. J is TRBJ1-2 and V is TRBV20-1; D is ambiguous. The CDR3 loop spans 14 amino acids. Trimming took 3 bases from V and 3 from J, leaving 14 bases between them. From germline, CDR1 is DFQATT and CDR2 SNEGSKA (reference sequence).

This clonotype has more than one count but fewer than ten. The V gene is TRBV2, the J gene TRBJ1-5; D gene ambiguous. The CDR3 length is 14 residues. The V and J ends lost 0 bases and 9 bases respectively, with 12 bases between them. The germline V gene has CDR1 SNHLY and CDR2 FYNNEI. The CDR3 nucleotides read TGTGCCAGCAGTGAAGCCATGCCAGGCGCGCCCCAGCATTTT. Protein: CASSEAMPGAPQHF.

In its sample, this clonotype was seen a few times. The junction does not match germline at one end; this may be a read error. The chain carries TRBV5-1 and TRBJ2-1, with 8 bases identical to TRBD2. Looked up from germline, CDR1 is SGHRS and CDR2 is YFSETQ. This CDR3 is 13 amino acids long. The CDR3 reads CARSSGGDNEQFF. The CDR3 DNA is TGCGCCCGCAGCTCGGGAGGGGACAATGAGCAGTTCTTC.

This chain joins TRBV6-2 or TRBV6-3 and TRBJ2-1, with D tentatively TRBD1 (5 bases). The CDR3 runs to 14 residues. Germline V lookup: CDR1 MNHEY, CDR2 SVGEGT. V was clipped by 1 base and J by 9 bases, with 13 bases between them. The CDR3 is CASSYYIRVGEQFF. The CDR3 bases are TGTGCCAGCAGTTACTACATCAGGGTTGGTGAGCAGTTCTTC.

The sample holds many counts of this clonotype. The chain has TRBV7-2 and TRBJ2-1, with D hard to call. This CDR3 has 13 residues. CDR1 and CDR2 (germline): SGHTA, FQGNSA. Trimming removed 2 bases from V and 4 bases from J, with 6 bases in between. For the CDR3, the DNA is TGTGCCAGCAGCTTACGACGATACAATGAGCAGTTCTTC. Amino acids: CASSLRRYNEQFF.

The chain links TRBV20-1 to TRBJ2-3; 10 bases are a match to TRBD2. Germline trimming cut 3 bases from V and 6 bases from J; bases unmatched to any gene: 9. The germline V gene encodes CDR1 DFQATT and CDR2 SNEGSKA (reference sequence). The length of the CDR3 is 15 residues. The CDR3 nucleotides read TGCAGTGCTAGTCCCTCTAGCGGGAGATGGGATACGCAGTATTTT. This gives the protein CSASPSSGRWDTQYF.

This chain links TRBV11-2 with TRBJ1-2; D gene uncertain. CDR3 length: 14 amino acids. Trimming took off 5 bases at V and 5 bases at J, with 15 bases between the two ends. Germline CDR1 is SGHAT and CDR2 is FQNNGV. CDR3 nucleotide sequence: TGTGCCAGCAGCCCGTTGAACCTTGGATATGGCTACACCTTC. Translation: CASSPLNLGYGYTF.

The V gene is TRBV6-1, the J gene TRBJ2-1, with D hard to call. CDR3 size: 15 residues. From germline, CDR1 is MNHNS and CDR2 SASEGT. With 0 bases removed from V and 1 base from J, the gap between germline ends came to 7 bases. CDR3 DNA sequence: TGTGCCAGCAGTGAAGCGTTGACATCCTACAATGAGCAGTTCTTC. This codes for CASSEALTSYNEQFF.

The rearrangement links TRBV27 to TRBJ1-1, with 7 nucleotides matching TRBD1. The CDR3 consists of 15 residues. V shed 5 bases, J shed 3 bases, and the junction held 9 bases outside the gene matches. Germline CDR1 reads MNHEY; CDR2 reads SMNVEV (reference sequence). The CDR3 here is CASSTRDSEDTEAFF. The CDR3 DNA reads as TGTGCCAGCAGTACCCGGGACAGCGAGGACACTGAAGCTTTCTTT.

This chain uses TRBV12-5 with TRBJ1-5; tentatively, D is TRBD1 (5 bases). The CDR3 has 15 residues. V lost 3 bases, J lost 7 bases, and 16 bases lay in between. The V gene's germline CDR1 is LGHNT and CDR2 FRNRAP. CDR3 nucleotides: TGTGCTAGTGGTTTAACCGGGACCCAGGGCCAGCCCCAGCATTTT. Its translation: CASGLTGTQGQPQHF.

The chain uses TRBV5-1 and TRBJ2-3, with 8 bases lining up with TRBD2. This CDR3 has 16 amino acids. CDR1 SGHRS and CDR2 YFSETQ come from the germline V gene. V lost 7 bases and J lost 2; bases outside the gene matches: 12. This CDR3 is CASRRPLAGTTDTQYF. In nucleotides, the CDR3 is TGCGCCAGCCGAAGACCCTTAGCGGGGACCACAGATACGCAGTATTTT.

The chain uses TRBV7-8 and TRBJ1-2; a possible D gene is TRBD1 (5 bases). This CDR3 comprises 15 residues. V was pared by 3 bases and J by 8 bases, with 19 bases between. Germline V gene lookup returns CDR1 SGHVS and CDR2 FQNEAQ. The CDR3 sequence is CASSFSRVGESGYTF. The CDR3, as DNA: TGTGCCAGCAGCTTCTCTAGGGTAGGGGAGAGCGGCTACACCTTC. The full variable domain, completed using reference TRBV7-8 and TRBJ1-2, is GAGVSQSPRYKVAKRGQDVALRCDPISGHVSLFWYQQALGQGPEFLTYFQNEAQLDKSGLPSDRFFAERPEGSVSTLKIQRTQQEDSAVYLCASSFSRVGESGYTFGSGTRLTVV.

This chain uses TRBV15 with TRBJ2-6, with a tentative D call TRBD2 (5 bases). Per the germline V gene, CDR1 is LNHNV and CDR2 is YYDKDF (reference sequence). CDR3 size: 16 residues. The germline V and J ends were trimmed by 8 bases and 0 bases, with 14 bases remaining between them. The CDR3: CATSGEKSSGANVLTF. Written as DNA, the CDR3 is TGTGCCACCTCCGGGGAAAAAAGCTCTGGGGCCAACGTCCTGACTTTC.

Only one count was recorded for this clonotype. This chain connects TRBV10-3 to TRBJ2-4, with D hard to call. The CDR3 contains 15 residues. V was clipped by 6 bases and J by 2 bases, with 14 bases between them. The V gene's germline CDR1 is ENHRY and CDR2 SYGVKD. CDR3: CAISGVWGPKNIQYF. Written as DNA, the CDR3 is TGTGCCATCAGCGGAGTGTGGGGTCCCAAAAACATTCAGTACTTC.

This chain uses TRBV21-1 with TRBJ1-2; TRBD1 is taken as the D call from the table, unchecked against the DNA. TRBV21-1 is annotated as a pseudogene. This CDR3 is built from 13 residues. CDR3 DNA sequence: TGTGCCAGCAGGCCATCACAGGGAAATGGCTACACCTTC. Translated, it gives CASRPSQGNGYTF.

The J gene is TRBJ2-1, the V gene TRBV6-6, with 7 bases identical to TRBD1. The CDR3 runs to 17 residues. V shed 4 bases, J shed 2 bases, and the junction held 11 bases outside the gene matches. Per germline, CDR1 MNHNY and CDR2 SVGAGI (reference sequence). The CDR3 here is CASSSAPTGDPYNEQFF. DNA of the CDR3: TGTGCCAGCAGTTCCGCACCTACAGGGGACCCCTACAATGAGCAGTTCTTC.

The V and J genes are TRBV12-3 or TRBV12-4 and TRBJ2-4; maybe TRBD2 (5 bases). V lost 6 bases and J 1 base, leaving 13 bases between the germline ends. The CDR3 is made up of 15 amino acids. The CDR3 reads CASSRTSGAKNIQYF. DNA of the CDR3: TGTGCCAGCAGCCGGACCTCGGGGGCCAAAAACATTCAGTACTTC.

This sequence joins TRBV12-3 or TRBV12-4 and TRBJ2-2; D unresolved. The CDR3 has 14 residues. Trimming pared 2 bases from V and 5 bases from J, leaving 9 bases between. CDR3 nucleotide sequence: TGTGCCAGCAGTTTAACCCCTAGAACCGGGGAGCTGTTTTTT. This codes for CASSLTPRTGELFF.

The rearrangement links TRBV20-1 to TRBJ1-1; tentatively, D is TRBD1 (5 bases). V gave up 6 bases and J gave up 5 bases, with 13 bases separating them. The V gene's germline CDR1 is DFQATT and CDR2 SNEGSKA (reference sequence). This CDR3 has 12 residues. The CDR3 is CSAGDGGTEAFF. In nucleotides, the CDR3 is TGCAGTGCGGGGGACGGTGGTACTGAAGCTTTCTTT.

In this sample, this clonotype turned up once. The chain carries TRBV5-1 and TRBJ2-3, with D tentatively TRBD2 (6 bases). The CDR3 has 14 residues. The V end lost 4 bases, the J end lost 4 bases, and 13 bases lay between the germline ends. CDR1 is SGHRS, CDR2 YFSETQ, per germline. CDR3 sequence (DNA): TGCGCCAGCAGCCCCCGGACTAACCCAGATACGCAGTATTTT. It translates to CASSPRTNPDTQYF.

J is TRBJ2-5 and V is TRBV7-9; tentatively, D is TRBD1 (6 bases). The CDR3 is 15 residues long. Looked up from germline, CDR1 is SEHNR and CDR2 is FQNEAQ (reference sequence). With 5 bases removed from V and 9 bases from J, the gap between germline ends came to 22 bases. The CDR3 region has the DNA TGTGCCAGCAGCAATGAACGGACAGAACCCGAGGCCCAGTACTTC. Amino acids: CASSNERTEPEAQYF.

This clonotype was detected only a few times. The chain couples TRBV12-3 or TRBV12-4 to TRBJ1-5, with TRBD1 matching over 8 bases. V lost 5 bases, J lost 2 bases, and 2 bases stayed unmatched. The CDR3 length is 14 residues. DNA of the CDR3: TGTGCCAGCAGTGCAGGGGGCGGCAATCAGCCCCAGCATTTT. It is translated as CASSAGGGNQPQHF.